These 14 T cell receptor beta chains were sequenced from one sample in a study of T and B cells in COVID-19 patients. Blood genomic DNA input for TRB amplification was roughly 220-500 ng. TRB rearrangements were amplified by multiplex PCR with BIOMED2 TRB-A/B primers. TCRdb recomputed calls from the multiplex PCR reads with MiXCR, one row per CDR3 protein. The sample includes a few thousand distinct CDR3 sequences, roughly a quarter of them seen just once. Sequencing was carried out using blood. The receptors were sampled from a human donor with active COVID-19.

This clonotype was recorded a few times. V and J are TRBV20-1 and TRBJ2-3; no definite D call. The length of the CDR3 is 15 residues. Trimming took 4 bases from V and 0 from J, leaving 14 bases between them. Per germline, CDR1 DFQATT and CDR2 SNEGSKA (reference sequence). DNA of the CDR3: TGCAGTGCTACCCCTATGAATCCTAGCACAGATACGCAGTATTTT. It yields the protein CSATPMNPSTDTQYF.

In its sample, this clonotype was seen a few times. The chain is built from TRBV7-3 and TRBJ2-6; D unresolved. Trimming removed 6 bases from V and 0 bases from J, with 6 bases in between. Looked up from germline, CDR1 is SGHTA and CDR2 is FQGTGA. This CDR3 has 14 residues. The CDR3 DNA reads as TGTGCCAGCAGAGAAGGCTCTGGGGCCAACGTCCTGACTTTC. Amino acid sequence: CASREGSGANVLTF.

The V and J genes are TRBV19 and TRBJ2-4, with 12 bases fitting TRBD2. Looked up from germline, CDR1 is LNHDA and CDR2 is SQIVND (reference sequence). The V and J ends lost 7 bases and 1 base, in that order; junction bases with no gene match: 26. The CDR3 extends over 23 amino acids. In DNA form, the CDR3 reads TGTGCCAGTATGGACTCAGGGGGCGTCGTTCTAGCGGGAGGGCCTTGGGCCAAAAACATTCAGTACTTC. Its protein is CASMDSGGVVLAGGPWAKNIQYF.

This clonotype was recorded a few times. Here the CDR3 reads CASSAGQGVGPQHF. The CDR3 coding sequence is TGCGCCAGCAGCGCCGGACAGGGGGTCGGGCCCCAGCATTTT. The chain carries TRBV5-1 and TRBJ1-5, with 10 bases identical to TRBD1. J lost 9 bases, V lost 4 bases, and 7 bases had no gene match. This CDR3 is built from 14 residues. Germline V gives CDR1 SGHRS, CDR2 YFSETQ. The full variable domain, with the rest looked up from reference TRBV5-1 and TRBJ1-5, is KAGVTQTPRYLIKTRGQQVTLSCSPISGHRSVSWYQQTPGQGLQFLFEYFSETQRNKGNFPGRFSGRQFSNSRSEMNVSTLELGDSALYLCASSAGQGVGPQHFGDGTRLSIL.

This clonotype is deemed medium-sized. The chain links TRBV6-1 to TRBJ2-7; 9 bases are a match to TRBD1. V shed 2 bases and J 2 bases; nucleotides not matched to a gene: 4. The germline CDR1 and CDR2 sequences are MNHNS and SASEGT. The CDR3 is 15 amino acids. CDR3 amino acids: CASSEQGQGTYEQYF. The CDR3 DNA sequence: TGTGCCAGCAGTGAACAGGGACAGGGAACCTACGAGCAGTACTTC.

This chain connects TRBV5-1 to TRBJ2-2; D is perhaps TRBD1 or TRBD2 (5 bases each). The CDR3 has 16 residues. Trimming pared 4 bases from V and 7 bases from J, leaving 20 bases between. The germline gives CDR1 SGHRS, CDR2 YFSETQ. CDR3 region: CASSPSRLGANGELFF. The CDR3 nucleotides read TGCGCCAGCAGCCCCTCCCGTCTCGGGGCAAACGGGGAGCTGTTTTTT. The whole variable domain, filled in from reference TRBV5-1 and TRBJ2-2, reads KAGVTQTPRYLIKTRGQQVTLSCSPISGHRSVSWYQQTPGQGLQFLFEYFSETQRNKGNFPGRFSGRQFSNSRSEMNVSTLELGDSALYLCASSPSRLGANGELFFGEGSRLTVL.

This clonotype has a handful of counts. The chain carries TRBV6-5 and TRBJ1-2; D is possibly TRBD1 (5 bases). Trimming shortened V by 0 bases and J by 2 bases, and 7 bases separated the two germline ends. This CDR3 has 14 residues. Germline CDR1 and CDR2: MNHEY and SVGAGI. The CDR3 DNA reads as TGTGCCAGCAGTTACTCGGGGGGGAACTATGGCTACACCTTC. Translated: CASSYSGGNYGYTF.

By share, this clonotype ranks as medium-sized. The CDR3 here is CSASLAGMRETQYF. The CDR3 region has the DNA TGCAGCGCCTCTCTAGCGGGGATGCGGGAGACCCAGTACTTC. The chain uses TRBV29-1 and TRBJ2-5; TRBD2 aligns across 9 bases. CDR1 is SQVTM and CDR2 is ANQGSEA in the germline V gene. With 7 bases clipped from V and 5 bases from J, the junction kept 11 bases outside the gene matches. The length of the CDR3 is 14 residues.

Only one count was recorded for this clonotype. The chain couples TRBV20-1 to TRBJ1-1, with D hard to call. Germline CDR1 and CDR2: DFQATT and SNEGSKA (reference sequence). This CDR3 has 12 residues. Trimming took off 5 bases at V and 0 bases at J, with 7 bases between the two ends. The CDR3 protein is CSAPRLNTEAFF. DNA for the CDR3: TGCAGTGCTCCCAGACTGAACACTGAAGCTTTCTTT.

The J gene is TRBJ2-2, the V gene TRBV29-1; TRBD1 agrees at 11 bases. The V segment lost 7 bases and the J segment 2 bases; nucleotides outside the gene matches: 6. The CDR3 extends over 15 amino acids. Germline loops: CDR1 SQVTM, CDR2 ANQGSEA. CDR3 sequence reads: CSATGQGGNTGELFF. CDR3 DNA: TGCAGCGCGACGGGACAGGGGGGAAACACCGGGGAGCTGTTTTTT.

This clonotype is medium-sized (0.01 to 0.1%) in the sample. V is TRBV27 and J is TRBJ1-6; D may be TRBD1 (5 bases). CDR1 and CDR2 from the germline V gene are MNHEY and SMNVEV (reference sequence). This CDR3 is built from 15 residues. The V and J ends lost 8 bases and 3 bases respectively, with 14 bases between them. The DNA of the CDR3 is TGTGCCAGCCACGACAGCTCCATCTATAATTCACCCCTCCACTTT. Translating gives CASHDSSIYNSPLHF.

By proportion, this clonotype is medium-sized. This sequence joins TRBV5-4 and TRBJ1-5; D call uncertain. Trimming shortened V by 1 base and J by 5 bases, and 4 bases separated the two germline ends. The length of the CDR3 is 12 residues. CDR1 is SGHNT, CDR2 YYREEE, per germline (reference sequence). CDR3 coding DNA: TGTGCCAGCAGCTTGAGAGATCAGCCCCAGCATTTT. Translation gives CASSLRDQPQHF. Filled out from reference TRBV5-4 and TRBJ1-5, the complete variable domain reads ETGVTQSPTHLIKTRGQQVTLRCSSQSGHNTVSWYQQALGQGPQFIFQYYREEENGRGNFPPRFSGLQFPNYSSELNVNALELDDSALYLCASSLRDQPQHFGDGTRLSIL.

In its sample, this clonotype ranks as medium-sized (0.01 to 0.1%). The chain is built from TRBV10-3 and TRBJ2-1; 11 nucleotides agree with TRBD2. Germline V gene data show CDR1 as ENHRY and CDR2 as SYGVKD. The CDR3 runs 16 residues. After removal of 4 bases from V and 2 bases from J, the junction contained 4 bases not matched to a gene. The CDR3, as DNA: TGTGCCATCAGTGGGGCTAGCGGGAGGACCTACAATGAGCAGTTCTTC. It encodes CAISGASGRTYNEQFF.

By share of the sample, this clonotype is medium-sized. V usage is TRBV11-1 and J usage is TRBJ2-4; D is perhaps TRBD1 (6 bases). Germline V gene data show CDR1 as SGHAT and CDR2 as FQDESV (reference sequence). The CDR3 is 14 amino acids. V lost 2 bases to trimming and J lost 3 bases, with 8 bases between them. CDR3 nucleotides: TGTGCCAGCAGCTTAAGGACAGACAAAAACATTCAGTACTTC. It specifies CASSLRTDKNIQYF.